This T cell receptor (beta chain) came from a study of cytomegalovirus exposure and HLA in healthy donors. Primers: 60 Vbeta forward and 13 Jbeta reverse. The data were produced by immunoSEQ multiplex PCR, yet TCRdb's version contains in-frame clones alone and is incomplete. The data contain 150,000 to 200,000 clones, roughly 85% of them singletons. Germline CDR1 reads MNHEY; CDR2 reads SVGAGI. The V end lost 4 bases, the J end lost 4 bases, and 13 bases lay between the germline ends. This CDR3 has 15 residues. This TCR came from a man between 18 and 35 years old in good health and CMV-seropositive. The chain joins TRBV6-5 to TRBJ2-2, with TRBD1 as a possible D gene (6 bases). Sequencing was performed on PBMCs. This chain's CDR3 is CASSWGQLGTGELFF. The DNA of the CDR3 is TGTGCCAGCAGTTGGGGACAACTGGGCACCGGGGAGCTGTTTTTT.